The clone carrying this T cell receptor beta chain was seen a handful of times. Antigen: not known. Treatment: oral pan-JAK inhibitor, 5-10 mg twice daily. This CDR3 comprises 14 residues. Germline V CDR1 and CDR2: SGHTA, FQGNSA. Deletions cut 0 bases from V and 4 bases from J, with 9 bases between. Reverse transcription of extracted RNA yielded cDNA, which provided the sequencing template. Sequencing used immunoSEQ multiplex PCR; TCRdb keeps in-frame clones, though not all of them. The sample carries approximately 190,000 clones, 58% recorded once. This entry is derived from a study of CD8+ T cells in alopecia areata. Whole-study results and caveats: With tofacitinib ongoing, many expanded lesional clones persisted in both scalp and blood.

This sequence originates from a human donor with alopecia areata. The starting material was CD4+ T cells sorted from blood, obtained at week 24, from a patient treated with tofacitinib. The chain has TRBV7-2 and TRBJ1-2; no firm D call. The CDR3, as DNA: TGTGCCAGCAGCTTAGCGGAGGGAGGCTATGGCTACACCTTC. Residues: CASSLAEGGYGYTF. Full variable domain (rest looked up from reference TRBV7-2 and TRBJ1-2): GAGVSQSPSNKVTEKGKDVELRCDPISGHTALYWYRQSLGQGLEFLIYFQGNSAPDKSGLPSDRFSAERTGGSVSTLTIQRTQQEDSAVYLCASSLAEGGYGYTFGSGTRLTVV.